The 15 T cell receptor beta chains presented below share a single source sample, sequenced in a study of T cell changes during pregnancy in multiple sclerosis. Antigens of these TCRs are unknown. This table comes from immunoSEQ multiplex PCR, and its TCRdb copy is limited to in-frame clones, with some not included. The sample carries 350 or so clones, 50% recorded once. Sequenced input: cultured CD4+ T cells. These receptor sequences come from a female patient with multiple sclerosis, enrolled in a pregnancy study. Some clones in this sample may be carry-over from other donors' samples.

V gene TRBV21-1 combines with J gene TRBJ2-1. TRBV21-1 is reported as a pseudogene. The CDR3 runs 18 residues. Here the CDR3 DNA reads TGTGCCAGCAGCAAATGGCACGGTCTCCCTTCATCCTACAATGAGCAGTTCTTC. It is translated as CASSKWHGLPSSYNEQFF.

The chain recombines TRBV7-2 with TRBJ2-7; 14 nucleotides agree with TRBD2. Germline V lookup: CDR1 SGHTA, CDR2 FQGNSA. V was pared by 3 bases and J by 8 bases, with 3 bases of the junction left unmatched. There are 14 residues in the CDR3. The DNA of the CDR3 is TGTGCCAGCAGCTTCGGGACTAGCGGGAGCAAGCAGTACTTC. It codes for CASSFGTSGSKQYF.

This chain joins TRBV7-9 and TRBJ2-7; the D gene is possibly TRBD1 (6 bases). Trimming removed 3 bases at V and 0 bases at J, with 9 bases between. Germline V gene data show CDR1 as SEHNR and CDR2 as FQNEAQ (reference sequence). This CDR3 has 14 residues. The CDR3 coding sequence is TGTGCCAGCAGCTTGACAGGAAGCTCCTACGAGCAGTACTTC. This codes for CASSLTGSSYEQYF.

This clone is termed hyperexpanded. J is TRBJ2-7 and V is TRBV10-3, with 11 bases aligning to TRBD1. After removal of 10 bases from V and 6 bases from J, the junction contained 14 bases not matched to a gene. Germline V lookup: CDR1 ENHRY, CDR2 SYGVKD. The CDR3 is 15 amino acids. The CDR3: CATTRSRDRGVEQYF. The DNA for the CDR3 is TGTGCCACGACGAGATCCCGGGACAGGGGGGTCGAGCAGTACTTC.

The chain combines TRBV6-6 with TRBJ2-3; unclear D gene. Deletions cut 5 bases from V and 2 bases from J, with 11 bases between. CDR1 is MNHNY and CDR2 is SVGAGI in the germline V gene (reference sequence). The CDR3 length is 14 residues. The CDR3 loop reads CASSAFGSTDTQYF. CDR3 coding DNA: TGTGCCAGCAGTGCTTTCGGGTCCACAGATACGCAGTATTTT.

The gene calls are TRBV10-3 and TRBJ2-2; D is perhaps TRBD2 (5 bases). V dropped 0 bases and J dropped 2 bases, with 10 bases sitting between them. From germline, CDR1 is ENHRY and CDR2 SYGVKD. This CDR3 comprises 16 residues. DNA for the CDR3: TGTGCCATCAGTGAGTCGAGGGCAGCCAACACCGGGGAGCTGTTTTTT. The encoded protein is CAISESRAANTGELFF.

The J gene is TRBJ2-5, the V gene TRBV10-2; 7 bases are shared with TRBD2. This CDR3 has 13 amino acids. Germline CDR1 and CDR2: WSHSY and SAAADI. V lost 10 bases, J lost 5 bases, and 10 bases stayed unmatched. The CDR3 sequence: CATGRETWETQYF. The DNA of the CDR3 is TGCGCCACCGGGCGGGAGACATGGGAGACCCAGTACTTC.

This clone has just a few counts. The rearrangement uses TRBV7-2 and TRBJ2-3; the match to TRBD2 covers 10 bases. The germline V gene encodes CDR1 SGHTA and CDR2 FQGNSA. The CDR3 spans 15 residues. With 5 bases clipped from V and 4 bases from J, the junction kept 6 bases outside the gene matches. The CDR3 reads CASSTSSGSPDTQYF. CDR3 nucleotides: TGTGCCAGCAGCACGTCTAGCGGGAGCCCAGATACGCAGTATTTT.

This rearrangement joins TRBV11-2 to TRBJ2-1, with 7 bases lining up with TRBD2. The CDR3 length is 17 residues. Unmatched junction bases numbered 16, after V lost 1 base and J lost 10 bases. The germline CDR1 and CDR2 sequences are SGHAT and FQNNGV. Here the CDR3 DNA reads TGTGCCAGCAGCTTAGTTTGGGGAGGGCAGGGCGGCCTCGAGCAGTTCTTC. Translation gives CASSLVWGGQGGLEQFF.

The chain links TRBV2 to TRBJ2-5, with TRBD1 identical over 10 bases. The trim removed 3 bases at V and 4 bases at J, leaving 2 bases unmatched. The CDR3 totals 14 residues. Germline loops: CDR1 SNHLY, CDR2 FYNNEI. The CDR3 DNA sequence: TGTGCCAGCAGTGAGGACAGGGGGGCAGAGACCCAGTACTTC. The encoded protein is CASSEDRGAETQYF.

This clone turned up a few times. The chain has TRBV7-2 and TRBJ2-5; no clear D gene. The ends were cut back, 2 bases at V and 5 bases at J, with 9 bases in the middle. Germline lookup yields CDR1 SGHTA and CDR2 FQGNSA. The CDR3 loop spans 13 amino acids. The CDR3 region is CASSLSLGETQYF. CDR3 DNA: TGTGCCAGCAGCTTAAGCCTAGGGGAGACCCAGTACTTC.

This clone is labeled large (0.1 to 1%). The CDR3 sequence is CASSLGWREVETQYF. The CDR3 DNA is TGCGCCAGCAGCCTCGGTTGGCGGGAGGTTGAGACCCAGTACTTC. The chain joins TRBV4-1 to TRBJ2-5; 8 bases agree with TRBD2. Per germline, CDR1 MGHRA and CDR2 YSYEKL. The V gene end was trimmed by 4 bases and the J gene end by 5 bases; junction bases not matched to a gene: 9. The CDR3 covers 15 residues.

This clone was counted between two and nine times. The J gene is TRBJ2-7, the V gene TRBV6-1; D is uncertain. With 7 bases removed from V and 0 bases from J, the gap between germline ends came to 13 bases. The V gene's germline CDR1 is MNHNS and CDR2 SASEGT. This CDR3 is 14 amino acids long. CDR3 DNA: TGTGCCAGCAACAAATTAGATAGCTCCTACGAGCAGTACTTC. The encoded protein is CASNKLDSSYEQYF.

V usage is TRBV13 and J usage is TRBJ2-3; TRBD2 matches 7 bases. This CDR3 has 15 amino acids. J was trimmed by 0 bases and V by 3 bases; bases with no gene match: 3. In germline, CDR1 is PRHDT, CDR2 FYEKMQ (reference sequence). DNA for the CDR3: TGTGCCAGCAGCTTTCTAGCGGCTAGCACAGATACGCAGTATTTT. It is translated as CASSFLAASTDTQYF.

The chain employs TRBV6-1 and TRBJ2-7; TRBD1 matches 11 bases. The germline CDR1 and CDR2 sequences are MNHNS and SASEGT. The CDR3 is made up of 15 amino acids. The V gene end was trimmed by 10 bases and the J gene end by 6 bases; junction bases not matched to a gene: 14. CDR3 coding DNA: TGTGCCACGACGAGATCCCGGGACAGGGGGGTCGAGCAGTACTTC. Its translation: CATTRSRDRGVEQYF.